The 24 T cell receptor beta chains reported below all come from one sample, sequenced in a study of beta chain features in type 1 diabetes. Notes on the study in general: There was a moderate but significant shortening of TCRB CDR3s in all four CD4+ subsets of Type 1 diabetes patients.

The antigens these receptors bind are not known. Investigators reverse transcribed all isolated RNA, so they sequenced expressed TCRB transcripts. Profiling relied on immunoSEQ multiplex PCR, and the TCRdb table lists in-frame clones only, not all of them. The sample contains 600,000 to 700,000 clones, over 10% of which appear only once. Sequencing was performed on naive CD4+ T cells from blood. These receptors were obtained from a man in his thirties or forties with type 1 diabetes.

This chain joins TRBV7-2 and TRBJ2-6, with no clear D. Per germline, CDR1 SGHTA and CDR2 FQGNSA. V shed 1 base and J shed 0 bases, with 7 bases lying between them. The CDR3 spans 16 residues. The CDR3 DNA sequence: TGTGCCAGCAGCTTAGTGCCGGGCTCTGGGGCCAACGTCCTGACTTTC. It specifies CASSLVPGSGANVLTF.

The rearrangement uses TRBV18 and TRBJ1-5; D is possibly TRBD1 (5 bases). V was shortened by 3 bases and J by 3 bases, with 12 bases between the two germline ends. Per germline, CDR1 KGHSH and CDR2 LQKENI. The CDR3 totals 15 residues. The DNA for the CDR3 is TGTGCCAGCTCACCGGTAGGGGTTCTCAATCAGCCCCAGCATTTT. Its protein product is CASSPVGVLNQPQHF. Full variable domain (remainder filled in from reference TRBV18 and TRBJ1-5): NAGVMQNPRHLVRRRGQEARLRCSPMKGHSHVYWYRQLPEEGLKFMVYLQKENIIDESGMPKERFSAEFPKEGPSILRIQQVVRGDSAAYFCASSPVGVLNQPQHFGDGTRLSIL.

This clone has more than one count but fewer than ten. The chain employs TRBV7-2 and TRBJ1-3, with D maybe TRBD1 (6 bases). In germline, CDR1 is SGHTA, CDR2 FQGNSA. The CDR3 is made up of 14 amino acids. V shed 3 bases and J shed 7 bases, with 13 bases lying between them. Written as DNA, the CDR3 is TGTGCCAGCAGCTTCGGACAGAGGCCGAACACCATATATTTT. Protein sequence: CASSFGQRPNTIYF.

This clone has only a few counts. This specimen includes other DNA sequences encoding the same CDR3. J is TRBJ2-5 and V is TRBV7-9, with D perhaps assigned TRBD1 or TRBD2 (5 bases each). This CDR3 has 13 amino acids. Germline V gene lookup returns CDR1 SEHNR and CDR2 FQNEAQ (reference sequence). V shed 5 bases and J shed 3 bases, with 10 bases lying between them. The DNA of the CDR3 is TGTGCCAGCAGCCTCCGGGGCAAAGAGACCCAGTACTTC. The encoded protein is CASSLRGKETQYF.

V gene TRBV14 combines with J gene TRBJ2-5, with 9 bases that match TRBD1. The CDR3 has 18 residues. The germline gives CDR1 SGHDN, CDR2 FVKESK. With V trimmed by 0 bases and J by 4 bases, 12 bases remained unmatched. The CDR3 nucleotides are TGTGCCAGCAGCCAAGAGTTAACAGGGGGCGGGGTCGGAGAGACCCAGTACTTC. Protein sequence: CASSQELTGGGVGETQYF.

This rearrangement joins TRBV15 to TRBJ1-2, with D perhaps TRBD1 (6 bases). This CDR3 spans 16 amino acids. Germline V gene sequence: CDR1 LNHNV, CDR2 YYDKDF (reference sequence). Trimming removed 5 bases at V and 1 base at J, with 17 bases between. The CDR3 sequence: CATSAQSGTNNYGYTF. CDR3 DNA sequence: TGTGCCACCAGCGCCCAATCCGGGACAAATAACTATGGCTACACCTTC.

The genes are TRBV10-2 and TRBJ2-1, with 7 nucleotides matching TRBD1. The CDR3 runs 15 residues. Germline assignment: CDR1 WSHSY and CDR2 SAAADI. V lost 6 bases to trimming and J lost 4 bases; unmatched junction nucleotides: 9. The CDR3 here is CASRLAGTAYNEQFF. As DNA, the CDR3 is TGCGCCAGCAGGTTGGCCGGGACAGCTTACAATGAGCAGTTCTTC.

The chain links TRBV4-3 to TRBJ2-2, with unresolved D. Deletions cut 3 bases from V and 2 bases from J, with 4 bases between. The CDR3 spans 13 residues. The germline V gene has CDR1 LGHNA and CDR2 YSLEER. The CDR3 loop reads CASSQYNTGELFF. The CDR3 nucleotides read TGCGCCAGCAGCCAGTACAACACCGGGGAGCTGTTTTTT.

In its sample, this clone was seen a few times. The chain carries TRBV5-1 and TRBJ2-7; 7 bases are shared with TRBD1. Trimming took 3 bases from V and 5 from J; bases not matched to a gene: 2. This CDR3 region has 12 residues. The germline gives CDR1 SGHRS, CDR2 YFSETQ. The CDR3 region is CASSSTGHEQYF. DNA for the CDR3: TGCGCCAGCAGCTCGACAGGGCACGAGCAGTACTTC.

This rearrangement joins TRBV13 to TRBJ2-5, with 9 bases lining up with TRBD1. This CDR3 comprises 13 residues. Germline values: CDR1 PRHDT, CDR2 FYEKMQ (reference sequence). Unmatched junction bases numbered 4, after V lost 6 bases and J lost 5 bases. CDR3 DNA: TGTGCCAGCAGTCAGACAGGGGGGGAGACCCAGTACTTC. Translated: CASSQTGGETQYF.

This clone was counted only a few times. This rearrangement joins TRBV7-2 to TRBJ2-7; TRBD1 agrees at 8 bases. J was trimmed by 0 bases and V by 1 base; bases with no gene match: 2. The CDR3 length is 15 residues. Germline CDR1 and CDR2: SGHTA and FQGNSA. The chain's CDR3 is CASSLGTGNSYEQYF. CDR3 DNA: TGTGCCAGCAGCTTAGGGACAGGGAACTCCTACGAGCAGTACTTC.

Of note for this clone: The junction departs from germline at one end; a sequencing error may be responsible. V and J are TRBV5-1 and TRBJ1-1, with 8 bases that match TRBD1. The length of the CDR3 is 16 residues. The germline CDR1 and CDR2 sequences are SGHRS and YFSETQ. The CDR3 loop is CASSPSVGQGLTGAFF. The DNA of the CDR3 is TGCGCCAGCAGCCCATCTGTTGGACAGGGCTTAACTGGAGCTTTCTTT.

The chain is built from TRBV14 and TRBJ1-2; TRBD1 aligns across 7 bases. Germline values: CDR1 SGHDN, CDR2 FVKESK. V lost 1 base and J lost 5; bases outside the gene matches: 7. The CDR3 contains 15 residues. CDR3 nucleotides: TGTGCCAGCAGCCAAGTTACAGGGGTCGTGTATGGCTACACCTTC. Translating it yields CASSQVTGVVYGYTF.

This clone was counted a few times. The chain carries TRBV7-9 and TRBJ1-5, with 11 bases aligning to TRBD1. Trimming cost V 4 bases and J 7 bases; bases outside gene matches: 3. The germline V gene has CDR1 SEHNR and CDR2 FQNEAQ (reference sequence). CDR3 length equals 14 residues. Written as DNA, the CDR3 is TGTGCCAGCAGCTCGGACAGGGGGCGGCAGCCCCAGCATTTT. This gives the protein CASSSDRGRQPQHF.

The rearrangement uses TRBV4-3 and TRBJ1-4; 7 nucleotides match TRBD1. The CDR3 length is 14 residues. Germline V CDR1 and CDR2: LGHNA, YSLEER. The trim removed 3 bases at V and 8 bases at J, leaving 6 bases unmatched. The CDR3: CASSHGGGREKLFF. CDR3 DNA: TGCGCCAGCAGCCATGGAGGGGGCCGGGAAAAACTGTTTTTT.

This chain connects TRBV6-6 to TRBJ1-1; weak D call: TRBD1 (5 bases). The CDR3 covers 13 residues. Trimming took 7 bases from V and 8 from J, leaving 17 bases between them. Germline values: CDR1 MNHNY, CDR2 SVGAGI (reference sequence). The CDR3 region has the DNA TGTGCCAGCACCAACCCCGGGGCAGAAGAAGCTTTCTTT. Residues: CASTNPGAEEAFF.

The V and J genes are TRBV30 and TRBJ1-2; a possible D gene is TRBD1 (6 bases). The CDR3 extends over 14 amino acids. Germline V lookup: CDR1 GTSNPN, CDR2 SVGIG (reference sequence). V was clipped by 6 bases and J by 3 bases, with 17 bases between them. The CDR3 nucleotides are TGTGCCTGCCCCCCCCGGACAGAGTACTATGGCTACACCTTC. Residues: CACPPRTEYYGYTF.

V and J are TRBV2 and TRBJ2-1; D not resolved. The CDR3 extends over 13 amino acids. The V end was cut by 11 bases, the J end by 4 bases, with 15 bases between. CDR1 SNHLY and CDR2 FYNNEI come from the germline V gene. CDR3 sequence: CAVFPNLYNEQFF. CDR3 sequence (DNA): TGTGCCGTATTCCCAAACCTTTACAATGAGCAGTTCTTC.

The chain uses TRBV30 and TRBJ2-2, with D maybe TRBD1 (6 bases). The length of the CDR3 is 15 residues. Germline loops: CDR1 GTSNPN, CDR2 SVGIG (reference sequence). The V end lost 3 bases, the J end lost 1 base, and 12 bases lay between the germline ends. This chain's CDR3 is CAWSTLGQNTGELFF. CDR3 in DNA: TGTGCCTGGAGCACTTTGGGACAGAACACCGGGGAGCTGTTTTTT. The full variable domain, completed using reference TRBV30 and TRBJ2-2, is SQTIHQWPATLVQPVGSPLSLECTVEGTSNPNLYWYRQAAGRGLQLLFYSVGIGQISSEVPQNLSASRPQDRQFILSSKKLLLSDSGFYLCAWSTLGQNTGELFFGEGSRLTVL.

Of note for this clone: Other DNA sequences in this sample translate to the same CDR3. This CDR3 reads CASSSFTDTQYF. In DNA form, the CDR3 reads TGTGCCAGCAGCTCCTTCACAGATACGCAGTATTTT. The chain uses TRBV7-2 and TRBJ2-3; the D is unclear. CDR3 length: 12 residues. Between the trimmed V and J ends, which lost 4 bases and 2 bases, there was a span of 4 bases. Per the germline V gene, CDR1 is SGHTA and CDR2 is FQGNSA.

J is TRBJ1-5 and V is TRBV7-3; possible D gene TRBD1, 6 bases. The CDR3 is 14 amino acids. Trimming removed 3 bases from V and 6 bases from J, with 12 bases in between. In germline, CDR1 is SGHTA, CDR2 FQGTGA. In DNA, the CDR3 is TGTGCCAGCAGCTTCGAGGCAGGGGTTCAGCCCCAGCATTTT. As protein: CASSFEAGVQPQHF.

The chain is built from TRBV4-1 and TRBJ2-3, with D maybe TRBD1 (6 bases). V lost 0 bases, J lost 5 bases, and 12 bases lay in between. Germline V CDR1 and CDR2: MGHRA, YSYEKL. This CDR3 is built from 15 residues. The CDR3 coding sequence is TGCGCCAGCAGCCAAGAGACACAGGGCAAAGATACGCAGTATTTT. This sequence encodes CASSQETQGKDTQYF.

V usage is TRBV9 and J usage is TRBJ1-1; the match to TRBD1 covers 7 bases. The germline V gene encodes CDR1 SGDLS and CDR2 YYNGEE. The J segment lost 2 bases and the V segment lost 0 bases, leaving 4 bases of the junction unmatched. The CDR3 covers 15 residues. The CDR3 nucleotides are TGTGCCAGCAGCGTAGGGGCAGGGGGAAACACTGAAGCTTTCTTT. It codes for CASSVGAGGNTEAFF.

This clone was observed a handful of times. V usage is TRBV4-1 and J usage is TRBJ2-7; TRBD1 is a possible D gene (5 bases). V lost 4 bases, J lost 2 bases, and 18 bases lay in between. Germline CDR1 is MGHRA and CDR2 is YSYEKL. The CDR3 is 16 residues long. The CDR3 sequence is CASSLIQDPLTYEQYF. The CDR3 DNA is TGCGCCAGCAGCCTAATACAGGACCCCTTGACCTACGAGCAGTACTTC.